The 19 T cell receptor beta chains below come from one sample, sequenced in a study of blood T cell repertoires in COVID-19. The repertoire was sequenced with immunoSEQ multiplex PCR; TCRdb's copy has only in-frame clones and lacks some. The repertoire holds nearly 95,000 clones, 70% to 80% seen once, with roughly 15% in the top ten. The sequenced sample was peripheral blood. Receptor source: a human donor in a cohort sampled during active COVID-19.

This clone showed up many times. This chain connects TRBV24-1 to TRBJ1-2, with 8 bases matching TRBD1. This CDR3 has 16 amino acids. Germline V gene data show CDR1 as KGHDR and CDR2 as SFDVKD. V lost 4 bases and J lost 2; bases outside the gene matches: 8. As DNA, the CDR3 is TGTGCCACCAGTGACCAAGGACAGGGAGGGAACTATGGCTACACCTTC. It is translated as CATSDQGQGGNYGYTF.

The V call is TRBV2, the J call TRBJ1-2; 11 bases agree with TRBD1. The CDR3 sequence is 16 residues long. The trim removed 4 bases at V and 4 bases at J, leaving 8 bases unmatched. The germline gives CDR1 SNHLY, CDR2 FYNNEI. In DNA, the CDR3 is TGTGCCAGCAGTGCGGAAGGGACAGGGGGAATCTATGGCTACACCTTC. It is translated as CASSAEGTGGIYGYTF.

The chain recombines TRBV3-1 (or the pseudogene TRBV3-2) with TRBJ2-7, with D possibly matching TRBD1 (6 bases). Deletions cut 4 bases from V and 3 bases from J, with 10 bases between. This CDR3 comprises 13 residues. The germline gives CDR1 LGHDT, CDR2 YNNKEL (reference sequence). CDR3 protein: CASSRQDLYEQYF. DNA of the CDR3: TGTGCCAGCAGCCGACAGGATCTCTACGAGCAGTACTTC.

The V call is TRBV7-3, the J call TRBJ2-2; 10 bases agree with TRBD1. Germline V CDR1 and CDR2: SGHTA, FQGTGA. The CDR3 spans 14 residues. The V segment lost 3 bases and the J segment 6 bases; nucleotides outside the gene matches: 1. The CDR3 sequence: CASSFDRGPGELFF. For the CDR3, the DNA is TGTGCCAGCAGCTTTGACAGGGGGCCCGGGGAGCTGTTTTTT.

V is TRBV5-1 and J is TRBJ2-1; 16 bases are shared with TRBD2. This CDR3 has 14 amino acids. V shed 4 bases, J shed 13 bases, and the junction held 5 bases outside the gene matches. Germline values: CDR1 SGHRS, CDR2 YFSETQ. CDR3 coding DNA: TGCGCCAGCAGCCCGGGACTAGCGGGAGGGCTCCAGTTCTTC. This translates into CASSPGLAGGLQFF.

The count of this clone is one. The chain combines TRBV7-9 with TRBJ2-1; no definite D call. Per the germline V gene, CDR1 is SEHNR and CDR2 is FQNEAQ (reference sequence). The CDR3 length is 15 residues. V was clipped by 3 bases and J by 5 bases, with 14 bases between them. The CDR3 region is CASSFPAGGDNEQFF. Written as DNA, the CDR3 is TGTGCCAGCAGCTTCCCTGCTGGCGGCGACAATGAGCAGTTCTTC.

In this sample, this clone turned up once. The CDR3: CASSLDGRRTEAFF. The CDR3 DNA sequence: TGTGCCAGCAGCTTGGACGGACGGAGGACTGAAGCTTTCTTT. The V gene is TRBV27, the J gene TRBJ1-1; no clear D gene. The length of the CDR3 is 14 residues. Germline lookup yields CDR1 MNHEY and CDR2 SMNVEV (reference sequence). V was clipped by 6 bases and J by 5 bases, with 16 bases between them.

The table lists this clone with a few counts. The chain recombines TRBV28 with TRBJ1-5; possible D gene TRBD1, 6 bases. CDR1 and CDR2 from the germline V gene are MDHEN and SYDVKM. Trimming removed 3 bases at V and 5 bases at J, with 11 bases between. The CDR3 is 14 amino acids. This CDR3 reads CASSLGRGDQPQHF. The CDR3 DNA reads as TGTGCCAGCAGTTTGGGCAGGGGAGATCAGCCCCAGCATTTT.

The chain has TRBV2 and TRBJ2-1; the match to TRBD1 covers 7 bases. V was clipped by 6 bases and J by 9 bases; unmatched bases: 11. CDR1 and CDR2 (germline): SNHLY, FYNNEI. CDR3 size: 14 residues. The CDR3 DNA follows: TGTGCCAGCAGACCGGGACAGTCAAGGACTGAGCAGTTCTTC. Protein: CASRPGQSRTEQFF.

A note on this clone: One end of the junction does not line up with germline, which may come from a read error. This chain uses TRBV28 with TRBJ2-7; 8 bases agree with TRBD1. Germline assignment: CDR1 MDHEN and CDR2 SYDVKM. The CDR3 covers 18 residues. The CDR3 loop reads CASSLPRQGTRRTYEQYF. In DNA, the CDR3 is TGTGCCAGCAGTTTACCCCGACAGGGGACCCGAAGGACCTATGAGCAGTACTTC.

The CDR3 region has the DNA TGTGCCGTCAAACGGACAGAACAGAATTCACCCCTCCACTTT. Its protein product is CAVKRTEQNSPLHF. The chain combines TRBV6-6 with TRBJ1-6; perhaps TRBD1 as D (6 bases). The CDR3 consists of 14 residues. The V gene's germline CDR1 is MNHNY and CDR2 SVGAGI (reference sequence). Trimming cost V 11 bases and J 7 bases, with 18 bases left between them.

The chain carries TRBV3-1 (or the pseudogene TRBV3-2) and TRBJ1-2; D is perhaps TRBD1 (5 bases). Germline-derived CDR1 and CDR2 are LGHDT and YNNKEL (reference sequence). The CDR3 has 14 amino acids. V shed 3 bases and J shed 8 bases, with 16 bases lying between them. CDR3 amino acids: CASSQDPQVPGYTF. The CDR3 DNA sequence: TGTGCCAGCAGCCAGGACCCACAGGTACCCGGCTACACCTTC.

This clone has just one count. V usage is TRBV10-3 and J usage is TRBJ2-1; a weak D match, TRBD2 (5 bases). V lost 10 bases to trimming and J lost 15 bases, with 19 bases between them. Germline CDR1 and CDR2: ENHRY and SYGVKD. This CDR3 has 11 residues. CDR3 in amino acids: CATSEGGPRFF. The CDR3 bases are TGTGCCACCAGCGAGGGCGGCCCCAGGTTCTTC.

The chain has TRBV12-3 or TRBV12-4 and TRBJ1-1; perhaps TRBD1 as D (6 bases). The ends were cut back, 9 bases at V and 1 base at J, with 12 bases in the middle. CDR3 size: 13 residues. This CDR3 is CASLGAPNTEAFF. In DNA form, the CDR3 reads TGTGCCAGTCTGGGGGCCCCGAACACTGAAGCTTTCTTT.

The rearrangement links TRBV7-9 to TRBJ1-6; perhaps TRBD1 as D (6 bases). CDR3 length equals 14 residues. The germline CDR1 and CDR2 sequences are SEHNR and FQNEAQ (reference sequence). Trimming removed 3 bases from V and 7 bases from J, with 10 bases in between. The CDR3 sequence: CASSFAGANSPLHF. The CDR3 nucleotides are TGTGCCAGCAGCTTTGCAGGGGCCAATTCACCCCTCCACTTT. Supplemented by reference TRBV7-9 and TRBJ1-6, the full variable domain reads DTGVSQNPRHKITKRGQNVTFRCDPISEHNRLYWYRQTLGQGPEFLTYFQNEAQLEKSRLLSDRFSAERPKGSFSTLEIQRTEQGDSAMYLCASSFAGANSPLHFGNGTRLTVT.

The V gene is TRBV28, the J gene TRBJ1-2; 8 positions agree with TRBD1. The trim removed 5 bases at V and 4 bases at J, leaving 3 bases unmatched. Germline CDR1 reads MDHEN; CDR2 reads SYDVKM. CDR3 length: 13 amino acids. This CDR3 is CASSRGTGYGYTF. The CDR3, as DNA: TGTGCCAGCAGTAGGGGGACAGGCTATGGCTACACCTTC.

The chain carries TRBV10-2 and TRBJ1-3; D is unresolved. CDR1 WSHSY and CDR2 SAAADI come from the germline V gene. The CDR3 loop spans 11 amino acids. V was clipped by 7 bases and J by 9 bases, with 10 bases between them. The DNA for the CDR3 is TGCGCCAGCACCGATCGTAGCACCATATATTTT. Its translation is CASTDRSTIYF.

The J gene is TRBJ2-7, the V gene TRBV9; tentative D call: TRBD1 (6 bases). CDR1 and CDR2 from the germline V gene are SGDLS and YYNGEE. Deletions cut 0 bases from V and 5 bases from J, with 24 bases between. The CDR3 sequence is 18 residues long. CDR3 protein: CASSVGEGQGSGEHEQYF. The CDR3 region has the DNA TGTGCCAGCAGCGTAGGGGAAGGTCAGGGGAGTGGGGAGCACGAGCAGTACTTC.

This clone was observed a few times. The V call is TRBV19, the J call TRBJ1-2; the match to TRBD1 covers 10 bases. The CDR3 loop spans 15 amino acids. CDR1 LNHDA and CDR2 SQIVND come from the germline V gene (reference sequence). Germline trimming cut 7 bases from V and 3 bases from J; bases unmatched to any gene: 8. The CDR3, as DNA: TGTGCCAGTAACCCCCGGGACAGGGGTCACTATGGCTACACCTTC. Its translation is CASNPRDRGHYGYTF.